These 14 T cell receptor beta chains came from one sample sequenced in a study of cytomegalovirus exposure and HLA in healthy donors. Clones were read by immunoSEQ multiplex PCR, and TCRdb kept only the in-frame ones, dropping some. This sample carries over 250,000 clones, roughly 87% of them seen once, and the ten largest clones take 0.95% to 1.5%. Sequenced input: PBMCs. These TCRs come from a woman aged 25 to 39 in good health and CMV-seropositive.

V gene TRBV27 combines with J gene TRBJ2-1, with 10 bases matching TRBD2. CDR3 length equals 19 residues. The trim removed 3 bases at V and 7 bases at J, leaving 18 bases unmatched. The V gene's germline CDR1 is MNHEY and CDR2 SMNVEV (reference sequence). The CDR3 DNA reads as TGTGCCAGCAGTTTTCGTCTAACCGTCTCTAGCGGGAGAGCGAATGAGCAGTTCTTC. Amino acids: CASSFRLTVSSGRANEQFF.

This clone was seen more than once but under ten times. J is TRBJ2-7 and V is TRBV30, with D possibly being TRBD2 (7 bases). Trimming removed 4 bases at V and 3 bases at J, with 13 bases between. The CDR3 has 13 amino acids. CDR1 is GTSNPN and CDR2 is SVGIG in the germline V gene (reference sequence). CDR3 residues: CAWTGGQIYEQYF. The CDR3 region has the DNA TGTGCCTGGACCGGGGGGCAGATCTACGAGCAGTACTTC. The full variable domain, its missing parts supplied by reference TRBV30 and TRBJ2-7, is SQTIHQWPATLVQPVGSPLSLECTVEGTSNPNLYWYRQAAGRGLQLLFYSVGIGQISSEVPQNLSASRPQDRQFILSSKKLLLSDSGFYLCAWTGGQIYEQYFGPGTRLTVT.

This clone is a singleton in its sample. The gene calls are TRBV28 and TRBJ1-6; D uncertain. The CDR3 is made up of 16 amino acids. Trimming shortened V by 6 bases and J by 3 bases, and 15 bases separated the two germline ends. The V gene's germline CDR1 is MDHEN and CDR2 SYDVKM. The CDR3 DNA reads as TGTGCCAGCAGCCTCGGGGAAGTTGACTATAATTCACCCCTCCACTTT. Its protein is CASSLGEVDYNSPLHF. Using reference TRBV28 and TRBJ1-6 for the parts outside the CDR3, the full variable domain is DVKVTQSSRYLVKRTGEKVFLECVQDMDHENMFWYRQDPGLGLRLIYFSYDVKMKEKGDIPEGYSVSREKKERFSLILESASTNQTSMYLCASSLGEVDYNSPLHFGNGTRLTVT.

J is TRBJ1-5 and V is TRBV2; 8 positions match TRBD1. The CDR3 totals 15 residues. V shed 6 bases, J shed 3 bases, and the junction held 7 bases outside the gene matches. Germline V lookup: CDR1 SNHLY, CDR2 FYNNEI. CDR3 bases: TGTGCCAGCAGACAAGGGACAGGCTTCAATCAGCCCCAGCATTTT. Protein sequence: CASRQGTGFNQPQHF.

The chain links TRBV6-5 to TRBJ2-1; 10 nucleotides line up with TRBD1. CDR1 is MNHEY, CDR2 SVGAGI, per germline. CDR3 length: 15 amino acids. V shed 0 bases and J 8 bases; nucleotides not matched to a gene: 4. The CDR3 protein is CASSYSRQGADEQFF. The DNA of the CDR3 is TGTGCCAGCAGTTACTCCCGACAGGGGGCCGATGAGCAGTTCTTC.

The chain employs TRBV6-5 and TRBJ2-1; D uncertain. Deletions cut 6 bases from V and 5 bases from J, with 5 bases between. This CDR3 is built from 11 residues. In germline, CDR1 is MNHEY, CDR2 SVGAGI. This CDR3 is CASRLNNEQFF. The CDR3 region has the DNA TGTGCCAGCAGGTTGAACAATGAGCAGTTCTTC.

The chain couples TRBV29-1 to TRBJ1-3; D is uncertain. Trimming cost V 1 base and J 2 bases, with 6 bases left between them. Germline V gives CDR1 SQVTM, CDR2 ANQGSEA. The CDR3 is 13 residues long. CDR3 nucleotides: TGCAGCGTTGAAGGGGGAACTGGAAACACCATATATTTT. This codes for CSVEGGTGNTIYF.

The V call is TRBV7-9, the J call TRBJ2-1; no reliable D call. The V end was cut by 1 base, the J end by 7 bases, with 5 bases between. Germline assignment: CDR1 SEHNR and CDR2 FQNEAQ (reference sequence). The CDR3 covers 12 residues. In nucleotides, the CDR3 is TGTGCCAGCAGCTTAGTCGGGAATGAGCAGTTCTTC. Residues: CASSLVGNEQFF.

The chain is built from TRBV7-8 and TRBJ2-3; weak D call: TRBD2 (6 bases). Germline V lookup: CDR1 SGHVS, CDR2 FQNEAQ. With 5 bases removed from V and 3 bases from J, the gap between germline ends came to 12 bases. The CDR3 is 14 residues long. CDR3 sequence reads: CASSIAGTTDTQYF. The CDR3 DNA is TGTGCCAGCAGCATTGCCGGGACTACAGATACGCAGTATTTT.

The chain recombines TRBV5-1 with TRBJ2-3; TRBD2 matches 10 bases. V lost 8 bases to trimming and J lost 0 bases; unmatched junction nucleotides: 3. CDR3 length: 14 residues. Germline loops: CDR1 SGHRS, CDR2 YFSETQ. The CDR3 sequence: CASTSGVSTDTQYF. The DNA of the CDR3 is TGCGCCAGTACTAGCGGGGTTAGCACAGATACGCAGTATTTT.

The chain couples TRBV30 to TRBJ1-6; 8 bases line up with TRBD1. The V gene's germline CDR1 is GTSNPN and CDR2 SVGIG (reference sequence). The CDR3 length is 14 residues. Trimming at V came to 2 bases and at J to 14 bases, leaving 11 bases not matched to a gene. The CDR3 nucleotides are TGTGCCTGGAGTCGAGGGCAGGGGGCTAAGGCCCTCCACTTT. Its translation is CAWSRGQGAKALHF.

V gene TRBV12-2 combines with J gene TRBJ2-1; the table gives TRBD2 as D, unverified against the DNA. TRBV12-2 is assigned pseudogene status. CDR3 size: 15 residues. CDR3 sequence (DNA): TGTGCAAGTCGCAAAAATAAGCGCTCCTACAATGAGCAGTTCTTC. Residues: CASRKNKRSYNEQFF.

The CDR3 here is CATSRGQVGEAFF. In DNA form, the CDR3 reads TGTGCCACCAGCAGAGGACAGGTGGGTGAAGCTTTCTTT. J is TRBJ1-1 and V is TRBV15; D perhaps matches TRBD1 (6 bases). The CDR3 is 13 amino acids. Germline V CDR1 and CDR2: LNHNV, YYDKDF (reference sequence). V lost 1 base and J 7 bases, leaving 10 bases between the germline ends.

This CDR3 is CASSLGPQSSEQYF. The CDR3 DNA follows: TGTGCCAGCAGCTTAGGTCCCCAGAGTTCCGAGCAGTACTTC. This rearrangement joins TRBV7-6 to TRBJ2-7, with D uncertain. Germline loops: CDR1 SGHVS, CDR2 FNYEAQ. Trimming stripped 1 base from V and 6 bases from J, with 13 bases between. This CDR3 comprises 14 residues.